This T cell receptor (beta chain) was sequenced in a study of control samples from healthy donors and cancer patients. Germline values: CDR1 MNHEY, CDR2 SVGAGI. The V segment lost 2 bases and the J segment 3 bases; nucleotides outside the gene matches: 0. This CDR3 is built from 15 residues. Only in-frame clones appear in the TCRdb table, and some are missing; sequencing was by immunoSEQ multiplex PCR. The table includes about 170,000 clones, around 88% detected once. This receptor was taken from a woman in her 30s in good health. The V gene is TRBV6-5, the J gene TRBJ2-1; 11 bases line up with TRBD2. The specimen sequenced was blood. The CDR3 loop reads CASSYTSGGYNEQFF. Here the CDR3 DNA reads TGTGCCAGCAGTTACACTAGCGGGGGCTACAATGAGCAGTTCTTC.